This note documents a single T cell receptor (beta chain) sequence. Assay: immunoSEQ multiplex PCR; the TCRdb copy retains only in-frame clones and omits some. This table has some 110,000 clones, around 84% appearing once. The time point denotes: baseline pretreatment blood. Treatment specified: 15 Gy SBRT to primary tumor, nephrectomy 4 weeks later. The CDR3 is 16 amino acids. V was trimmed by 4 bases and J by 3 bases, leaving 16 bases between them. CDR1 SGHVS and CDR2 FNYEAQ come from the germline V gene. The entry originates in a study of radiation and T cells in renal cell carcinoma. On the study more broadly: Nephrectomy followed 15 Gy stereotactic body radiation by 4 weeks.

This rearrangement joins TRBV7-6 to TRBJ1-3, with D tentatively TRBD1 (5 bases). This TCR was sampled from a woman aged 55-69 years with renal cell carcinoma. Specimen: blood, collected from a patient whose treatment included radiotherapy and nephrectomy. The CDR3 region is CASSSQTRGSGNTIYF. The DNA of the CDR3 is TGTGCCAGCAGCTCCCAGACTCGGGGGAGTGGAAACACCATATATTTT.